This TCR beta chain appears in the sequencing data of a study of radiotherapy plus CTLA-4 blockade in lung cancer. The V gene end was trimmed by 3 bases and the J gene end by 4 bases; junction bases not matched to a gene: 3. CDR3 length: 14 amino acids. Germline V gene lookup returns CDR1 LNHDA and CDR2 SQIVND (reference sequence). This clone was seen more than once but under ten times. Its antigen is not identified. Findings and limits, study-wide: Increased serum interferon-beta after radiation also reportedly predicted response strongly.

The data were produced by immunoSEQ multiplex PCR, yet TCRdb's version contains in-frame clones alone and is incomplete. The sample holds approximately 25,000 clones, about three quarters seen once. The source of this sequence is a human donor with non-small cell lung cancer who had stable disease on radiotherapy plus ipilimumab. This material consisted of peripheral blood, taken from a patient treated with radiotherapy plus ipilimumab. The rearrangement joins TRBV19 to TRBJ2-3; 8 bases align to TRBD2. The CDR3 spells CASSIGLAADTQYF. CDR3 in DNA: TGTGCCAGTAGTATCGGACTAGCAGCAGATACGCAGTATTTT.